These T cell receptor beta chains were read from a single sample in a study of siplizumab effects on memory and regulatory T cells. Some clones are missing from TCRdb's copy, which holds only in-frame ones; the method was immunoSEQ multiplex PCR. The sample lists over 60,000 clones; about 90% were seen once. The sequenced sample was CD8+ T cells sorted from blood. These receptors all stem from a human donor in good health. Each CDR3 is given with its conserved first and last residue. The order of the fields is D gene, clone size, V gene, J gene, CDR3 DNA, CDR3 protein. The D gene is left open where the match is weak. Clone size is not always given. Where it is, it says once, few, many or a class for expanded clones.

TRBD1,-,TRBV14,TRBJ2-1,TGTGCCAGCAGCCCTCAACCGGGACAGGGGGACTACAATGAGCAGTTCTTC,CASSPQPGQGDYNEQFF
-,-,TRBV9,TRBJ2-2,TGTGCCAGCAGCGTAGAGTGGAACACCGGGGAGCTGTTTTTT,CASSVEWNTGELFF
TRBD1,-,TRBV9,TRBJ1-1,TGTGCCAGCAGCGTCTCAGGGACAGGCAACACTGAAGCTTTCTTT,CASSVSGTGNTEAFF
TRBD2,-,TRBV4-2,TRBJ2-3,TGTGCCAGCAGCCAGACTAGCGGGGGGGCCACAGATACGCAGTATTTT,CASSQTSGGATDTQYF
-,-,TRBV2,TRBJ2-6,TGTGCCAGCATGGGGAAGGTCGGATCTGGGGCCAACGTCCTGACTTTC,CASMGKVGSGANVLTF
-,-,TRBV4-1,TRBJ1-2,TGCGCCAGCAGCCAAGGGGGCCGAGGGGTGGACTATGGCTACACCTTC,CASSQGGRGVDYGYTF
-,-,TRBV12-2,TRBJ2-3,TGTGCAAGTCGCTTAGGACTAGCGGGGTGCCCAGATACGCAGTATTTT,CASRLGLAGCPDTQYF
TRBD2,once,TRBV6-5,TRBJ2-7,TGTGCCAGCAGTTACTCCAGGACTAGCGGGGCGAGGCAGTACTTC,CASSYSRTSGARQYF
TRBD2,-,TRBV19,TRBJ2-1,TGTGCCAGTCGGAGCGGGGGGTATGATGAGCAGTTCTTC,CASRSGGYDEQFF
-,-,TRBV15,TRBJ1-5,TGTGCCACAACCCAGGCAGGTCAGCCCCAGCATTTT,CATTQAGQPQHF
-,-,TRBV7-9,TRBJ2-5,TGTGCCAGCAGGGATGCGACAGCACAAGAGGCCCAGTACTTC,CASRDATAQEAQYF
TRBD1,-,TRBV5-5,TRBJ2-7,TGTGCCAGCAGCGTAGACAGGGGCGAGCAGTACTTC,CASSVDRGEQYF
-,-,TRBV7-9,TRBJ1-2,TGTGCCAGCAGCTATACGACCAACCCCTATGGCTACACCTTC,CASSYTTNPYGYTF
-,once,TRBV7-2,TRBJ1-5,TGTGCCAGCAGCTTAGGGGCACAGCCCCAGCATTTT,CASSLGAQPQHF
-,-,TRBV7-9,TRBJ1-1,TGTGCCAGCAGCGGCACAGGAGACATAGAAGCTTTCTTT,CASSGTGDIEAFF
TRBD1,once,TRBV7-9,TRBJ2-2,TGTGCCAGCAGCCCCGGGGGACAGGGTCGAGCCGGGGAGCTGTTTTTT,CASSPGGQGRAGELFF
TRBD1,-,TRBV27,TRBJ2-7,TGTGCCAGCAGCAGTAGGACAGGGGGTTACTACGAGCAGTACTTC,CASSSRTGGYYEQYF
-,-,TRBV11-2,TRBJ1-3,TGTGCCAGCAGCTCGTGGGAGGGGAGCTCTGGAAACACCATATATTTT,CASSSWEGSSGNTIYF
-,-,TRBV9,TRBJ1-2,TGTGCCAGCAGCGTAGTACCCCGGACGGCGATGGATGGCTACACCTTC,CASSVVPRTAMDGYTF
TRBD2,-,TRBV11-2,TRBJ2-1,TGTGCCAGCAGCCTAACACAATATACGACTAGCGAGAATCTTGAGCAGTTCTTC,CASSLTQYTTSENLEQFF
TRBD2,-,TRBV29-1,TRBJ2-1,TGCAGCGTTGAATCCCCGGGGGGGCCCTACAATGAGCAGTTCTTC,CSVESPGGPYNEQFF
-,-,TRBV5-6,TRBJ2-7,TGTGCCAGCAGCACCCCGTTTACCTACGAGCAGTACTTC,CASSTPFTYEQYF
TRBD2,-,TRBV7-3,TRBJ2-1,TGTGCCAGCAGCGGTACCGGGACTAGCGGGAGAAAGAATAGGAATGAGCAGTTCTTC,CASSGTGTSGRKNRNEQFF
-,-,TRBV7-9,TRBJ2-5,TGTGCCAGCAGCCTAGAGACCCAGTACTTC,CASSLETQYF
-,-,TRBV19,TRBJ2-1,TGTGCCAGTAGTATAGGCCGGAGCGATGAGCAGTTCTTC,CASSIGRSDEQFF
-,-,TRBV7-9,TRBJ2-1,TGTGCCAGCAGCGGCCGGACCCACCGAATGAGCTCCTACAATGAGCAGTTCTTC,CASSGRTHRMSSYNEQFF
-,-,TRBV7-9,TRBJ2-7,TGTGCCAGCAGCCCCATTGGGGCCATTAACTCCTACGAGCAGTACTTC,CASSPIGAINSYEQYF
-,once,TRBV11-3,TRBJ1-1,TGTGCCAGCAGCAAAGGGACGGACAACACTGAAGCTTTCTTT,CASSKGTDNTEAFF
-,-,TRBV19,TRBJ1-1,TGTGCCAGTAGTATTTATGAGAACACTGAAGCTTTCTTT,CASSIYENTEAFF
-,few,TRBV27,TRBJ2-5,TGTGCCAGCAGACTGACGGATACTCGAGCGGAGACCCAGTACTTC,CASRLTDTRAETQYF
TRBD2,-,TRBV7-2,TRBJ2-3,TGTGCCAGCAGCTTAGCTGTAGCGGGAGCCCCAGATACGCAGTATTTT,CASSLAVAGAPDTQYF
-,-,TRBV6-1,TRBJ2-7,TGTGCCAGCAGTGAATGGCGAAGCTCCTACGAGCAGTACTTC,CASSEWRSSYEQYF